One T cell receptor beta chain is described in this entry. Antigen specificity is unknown. This may be a read error, as it is one base from a much larger clone. Before thyroid surgery, none of the patients had received any treatment. These data come from a study of metastatic and nonmetastatic thyroid tumors. Notes on the study in general: Malignant thyroid tumors reportedly had TCR beta diversity that was significantly higher than in benign nodules, in blood and tumor.

CDR3 size: 18 residues. From germline, CDR1 is MNHEY and CDR2 SVGEGT. V shed 0 bases and J shed 1 base, with 18 bases lying between them. TCRdb re-called the PCR reads via MiXCR. The table lists about 92,000 clones, 15% of them singletons. The TCR originated in a female donor with papillary thyroid cancer or a benign thyroid nodule (not recorded which). Some clones in this sample may be carry-over from other donors' samples. The chain is built from TRBV6-2 or TRBV6-3 and TRBJ2-5; D is uncertain. The sequencing sample was made of blood. The CDR3 sequence: CASSYSPPIGSAQETQYF. The CDR3 DNA reads as TGTGCCAGCAGTTACTCCCCCCCCATCGGAAGTGCCCAAGAGACCCAGTACTTC.